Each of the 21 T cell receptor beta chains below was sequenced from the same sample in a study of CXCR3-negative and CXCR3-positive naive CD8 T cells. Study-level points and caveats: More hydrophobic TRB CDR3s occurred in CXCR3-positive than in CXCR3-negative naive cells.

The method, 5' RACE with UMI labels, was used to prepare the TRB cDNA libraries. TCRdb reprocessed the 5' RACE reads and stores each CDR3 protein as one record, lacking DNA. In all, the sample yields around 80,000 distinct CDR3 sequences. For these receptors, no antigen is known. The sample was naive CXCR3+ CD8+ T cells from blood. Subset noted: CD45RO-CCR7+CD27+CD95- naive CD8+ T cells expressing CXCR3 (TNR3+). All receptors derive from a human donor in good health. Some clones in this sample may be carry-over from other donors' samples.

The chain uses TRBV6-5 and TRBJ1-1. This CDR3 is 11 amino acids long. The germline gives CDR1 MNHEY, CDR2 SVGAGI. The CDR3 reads CASSYGPEAFF.

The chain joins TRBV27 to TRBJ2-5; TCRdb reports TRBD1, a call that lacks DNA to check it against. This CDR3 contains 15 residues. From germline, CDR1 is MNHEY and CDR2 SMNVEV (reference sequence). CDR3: CASSLTAGRRETQYF.

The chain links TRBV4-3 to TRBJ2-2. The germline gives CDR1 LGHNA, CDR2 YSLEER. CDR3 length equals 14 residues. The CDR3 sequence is CASSQDLEGGELFF.

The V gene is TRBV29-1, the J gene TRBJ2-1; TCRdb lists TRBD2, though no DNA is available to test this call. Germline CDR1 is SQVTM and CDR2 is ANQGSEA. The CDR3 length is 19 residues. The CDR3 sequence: CSVDFQQTSGRGPYNEQFF.

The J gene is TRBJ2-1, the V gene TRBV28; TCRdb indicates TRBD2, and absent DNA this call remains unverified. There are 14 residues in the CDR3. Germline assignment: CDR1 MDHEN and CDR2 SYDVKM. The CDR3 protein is CASSLASGSYEQFF.

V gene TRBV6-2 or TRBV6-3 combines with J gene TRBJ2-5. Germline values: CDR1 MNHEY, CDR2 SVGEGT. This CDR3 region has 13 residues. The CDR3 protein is CASSTSFRETQYF.

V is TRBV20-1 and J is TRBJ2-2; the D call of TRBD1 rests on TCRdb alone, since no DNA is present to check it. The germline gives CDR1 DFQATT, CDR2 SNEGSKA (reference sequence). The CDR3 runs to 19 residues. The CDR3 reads CSARDPGETLEKPTGELFF.

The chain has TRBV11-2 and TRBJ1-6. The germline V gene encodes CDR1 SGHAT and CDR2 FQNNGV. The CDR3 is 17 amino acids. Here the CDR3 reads CASSLDQTFLTYSPLHF. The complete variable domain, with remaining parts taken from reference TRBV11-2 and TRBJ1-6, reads EAGVAQSPRYKIIEKRQSVAFWCNPISGHATLYWYQQILGQGPKLLIQFQNNGVVDDSQLPKDRFSAERLKGVDSTLKIQPAKLEDSAVYLCASSLDQTFLTYSPLHFGNGTRLTVT.

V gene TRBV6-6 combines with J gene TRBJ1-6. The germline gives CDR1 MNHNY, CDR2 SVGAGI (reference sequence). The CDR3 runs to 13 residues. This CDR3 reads CASRDPYNSPLHF.

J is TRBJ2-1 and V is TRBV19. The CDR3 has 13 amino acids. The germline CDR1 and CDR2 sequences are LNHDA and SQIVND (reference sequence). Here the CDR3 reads CASSIFGLDEQFF.

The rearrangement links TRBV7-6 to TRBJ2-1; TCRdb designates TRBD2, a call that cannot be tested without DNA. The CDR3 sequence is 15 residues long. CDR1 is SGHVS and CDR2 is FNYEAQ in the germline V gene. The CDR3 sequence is CASSFSAGGTNEQFF.

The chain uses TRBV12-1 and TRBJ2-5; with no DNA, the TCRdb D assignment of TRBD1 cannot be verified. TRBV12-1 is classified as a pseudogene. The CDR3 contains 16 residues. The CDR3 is CASSFPEPTTGETQYF.

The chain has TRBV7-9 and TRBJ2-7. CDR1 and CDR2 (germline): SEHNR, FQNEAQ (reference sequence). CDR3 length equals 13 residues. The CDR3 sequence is CASSLPGFYEQYF.

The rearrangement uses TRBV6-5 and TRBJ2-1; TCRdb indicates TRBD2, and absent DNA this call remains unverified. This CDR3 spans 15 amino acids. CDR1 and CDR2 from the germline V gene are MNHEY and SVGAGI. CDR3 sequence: CASSYSKAGGNEQFF.

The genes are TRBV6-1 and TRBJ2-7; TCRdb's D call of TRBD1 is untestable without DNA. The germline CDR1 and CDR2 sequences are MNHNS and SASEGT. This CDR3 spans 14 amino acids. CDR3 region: CASNLGGGSYEQYF.

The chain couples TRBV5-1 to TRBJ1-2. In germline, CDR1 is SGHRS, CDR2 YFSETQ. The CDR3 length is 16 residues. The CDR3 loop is CASSLANEGRNYGYTF.

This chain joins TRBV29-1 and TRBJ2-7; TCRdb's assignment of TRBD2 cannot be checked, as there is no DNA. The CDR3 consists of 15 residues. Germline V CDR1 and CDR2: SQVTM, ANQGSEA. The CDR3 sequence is CSVEDPSGGSYEQYF.

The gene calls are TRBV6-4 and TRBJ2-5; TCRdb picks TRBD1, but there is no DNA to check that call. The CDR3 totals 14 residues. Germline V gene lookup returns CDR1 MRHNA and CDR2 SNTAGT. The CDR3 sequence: CASSDSAGSETQYF.

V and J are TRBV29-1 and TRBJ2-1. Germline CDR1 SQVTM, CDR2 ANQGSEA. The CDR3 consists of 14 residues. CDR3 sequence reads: CSVVGVSSYNEQFF.

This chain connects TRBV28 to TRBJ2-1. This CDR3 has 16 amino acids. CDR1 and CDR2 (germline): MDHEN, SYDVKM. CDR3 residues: CASSFKRGSSYNEQFF.

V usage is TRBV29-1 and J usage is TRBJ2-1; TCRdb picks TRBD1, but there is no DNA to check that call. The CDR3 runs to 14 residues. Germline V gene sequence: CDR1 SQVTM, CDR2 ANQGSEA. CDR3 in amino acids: CSLEERGLDNEQFF.